These 17 T cell receptor beta chains originate from one sample sequenced in a study of radiation and T cells in renal cell carcinoma. Noted time point: blood 4 weeks post-SBRT, at nephrectomy. Described treatment: 15 Gy SBRT to primary tumor, nephrectomy 4 weeks later. Profiling relied on immunoSEQ multiplex PCR, and the TCRdb table lists in-frame clones only, not all of them. In the table there are about 43,000 clones, 82% of which are singletons. This specimen consisted of blood, obtained from a patient whose treatment included radiotherapy and nephrectomy. The receptor set was obtained from a woman between 65 and 79 years old with renal cell carcinoma.

The chain recombines TRBV7-8 with TRBJ1-5, with 12 bases fitting TRBD1. Germline-derived CDR1 and CDR2 are SGHVS and FQNEAQ. With 2 bases clipped from V and 5 bases from J, the junction kept 7 bases outside the gene matches. The CDR3 spans 17 residues. The CDR3 sequence is CASSLRGTGGADQPQHF. Written as DNA, the CDR3 is TGTGCCAGCAGCTTAAGGGGGACAGGGGGCGCCGATCAGCCCCAGCATTTT.

The J gene is TRBJ2-7, the V gene TRBV29-1, with 7 positions matching TRBD2. Trimming took 6 bases from V and 2 from J; bases not matched to a gene: 1. The CDR3 covers 11 residues. Germline V gene lookup returns CDR1 SQVTM and CDR2 ANQGSEA. CDR3 nucleotides: TGCAGCGTGGGAGGGGCCTACGAGCAGTACTTC. It translates to CSVGGAYEQYF.

The chain uses TRBV6-4 and TRBJ2-3; TRBD2 agrees at 7 bases. Unmatched junction bases numbered 4, after V lost 4 bases and J lost 3 bases. Germline loops: CDR1 MRHNA, CDR2 SNTAGT. This CDR3 spans 14 amino acids. This CDR3 is CASSATRETDTQYF. CDR3 sequence (DNA): TGTGCCAGCAGTGCCACGCGGGAGACAGATACGCAGTATTTT.

This clone was counted only a few times. The chain recombines TRBV30 with TRBJ2-1; TRBD2 matches at 7 bases. The V gene end was trimmed by 4 bases and the J gene end by 8 bases; junction bases not matched to a gene: 2. The CDR3 extends over 11 amino acids. Germline V gene lookup returns CDR1 GTSNPN and CDR2 SVGIG (reference sequence). CDR3 nucleotide sequence: TGTGCCTGGATGCGGGGGTATGAGCAGTTCTTC. Translated: CAWMRGYEQFF. The whole variable domain, filled in from reference TRBV30 and TRBJ2-1, reads SQTIHQWPATLVQPVGSPLSLECTVEGTSNPNLYWYRQAAGRGLQLLFYSVGIGQISSEVPQNLSASRPQDRQFILSSKKLLLSDSGFYLCAWMRGYEQFFGPGTRLTVL.

V is TRBV4-1 and J is TRBJ2-5; a weak D match, TRBD1 (5 bases). This CDR3 contains 13 residues. The germline gives CDR1 MGHRA, CDR2 YSYEKL. V lost 1 base, J lost 4 bases, and 7 bases lay in between. In DNA form, the CDR3 reads TGCGCCAGCAGCCAAGTTAGGGGAGAGACCCAGTACTTC. This gives the protein CASSQVRGETQYF.

This clone was seen only once. This chain connects TRBV28 to TRBJ1-2; a weak D match, TRBD1 (5 bases). The CDR3 runs to 13 residues. Trimming removed 5 bases from V and 4 bases from J, with 11 bases in between. CDR1 is MDHEN, CDR2 SYDVKM, per germline. The CDR3 DNA sequence: TGTGCCAGCAGTACCGCGGGGGTCTATGGCTACACCTTC. It codes for CASSTAGVYGYTF.

The chain recombines TRBV19 with TRBJ1-1; 10 nucleotides match TRBD1. V lost 4 bases to trimming and J lost 7 bases; unmatched junction nucleotides: 6. This CDR3 is 14 amino acids long. Germline V gives CDR1 LNHDA, CDR2 SQIVND (reference sequence). The CDR3 here is CASSTGTGALEAFF. CDR3 nucleotides: TGTGCCAGTAGTACCGGGACAGGGGCCCTTGAAGCTTTCTTT.

The chain is built from TRBV9 and TRBJ1-5; D not certain. Per germline, CDR1 SGDLS and CDR2 YYNGEE. V was clipped by 4 bases and J by 0 bases, with 11 bases between them. The CDR3 contains 15 residues. The CDR3 DNA reads as TGTGCCAGCAGCACGACGGCAGATAGCAATCAGCCCCAGCATTTT. It specifies CASSTTADSNQPQHF.

This sequence joins TRBV5-1 and TRBJ2-7; 11 bases are shared with TRBD2. The CDR3 extends over 13 amino acids. CDR1 is SGHRS and CDR2 is YFSETQ in the germline V gene. V was clipped by 7 bases and J by 5 bases; unmatched bases: 5. The CDR3, as DNA: TGCGCCAGCGGTAGCGGGAGGGCCGACGAGCAGTACTTC. The encoded protein is CASGSGRADEQYF.

The gene calls are TRBV5-6 and TRBJ1-6, with TRBD1 identical over 7 bases. Germline V gene sequence: CDR1 SGHDT, CDR2 YYEEEE. Trimming took 4 bases from V and 6 from J; bases not matched to a gene: 7. This CDR3 contains 15 residues. As DNA, the CDR3 is TGTGCCAGCAGCAAAAACAGGGGATTTAATTCACCCCTCCACTTT. It translates to CASSKNRGFNSPLHF. Based on the CDR3 plus reference TRBV5-6 and TRBJ1-6, the full variable domain is DAGVTQSPTHLIKTRGQQVTLRCSPKSGHDTVSWYQQALGQGPQFIFQYYEEEERQRGNFPDRFSGHQFPNYSSELNVNALLLGDSALYLCASSKNRGFNSPLHFGNGTRLTVT.

The V and J genes are TRBV28 and TRBJ2-1, with 10 positions matching TRBD1. Germline V CDR1 and CDR2: MDHEN, SYDVKM. V lost 6 bases and J lost 3; bases outside the gene matches: 8. The CDR3 sequence is 16 residues long. The CDR3 DNA is TGTGCCAGCAGCACCGGGACAGGGGCTGACTACAATGAGCAGTTCTTC. Translation gives CASSTGTGADYNEQFF.

The rearrangement joins TRBV5-5 to TRBJ2-1, with TRBD2 identical over 7 bases. Germline V gives CDR1 SGHKS, CDR2 YYEKEE (reference sequence). The CDR3 consists of 15 residues. Unmatched junction bases numbered 4, after V lost 0 bases and J lost 4 bases. This CDR3 reads CASSLALADYNEQFF. CDR3 coding DNA: TGTGCCAGCAGCTTGGCGCTAGCGGATTACAATGAGCAGTTCTTC. Full variable domain (missing parts from reference TRBV5-5 and TRBJ2-1): DAGVTQSPTHLIKTRGQQVTLRCSPISGHKSVSWYQQVLGQGPQFIFQYYEKEERGRGNFPDRFSARQFPNYSSELNVNALLLGDSALYLCASSLALADYNEQFFGPGTRLTVL.

This chain joins TRBV5-1 and TRBJ1-1; the match to TRBD1 covers 7 bases. Germline CDR1 is SGHRS and CDR2 is YFSETQ. After removal of 3 bases from V and 2 bases from J, the junction contained 4 bases not matched to a gene. The CDR3 loop spans 14 amino acids. This chain's CDR3 is CASSSGQTNTEAFF. In DNA form, the CDR3 reads TGCGCCAGCAGCTCGGGACAGACCAACACTGAAGCTTTCTTT.

This clone was observed a handful of times. The chain employs TRBV19 and TRBJ2-1; either TRBD1 or TRBD2 may fit D (6 bases each). The CDR3 consists of 13 residues. V lost 5 bases and J lost 8, with 13 bases in between. The germline V gene has CDR1 LNHDA and CDR2 SQIVND (reference sequence). The CDR3 is CASSRFRGDEQFF. CDR3 in DNA: TGTGCCAGTAGTCGATTTAGGGGGGATGAGCAGTTCTTC.

The rearrangement joins TRBV4-3 to TRBJ1-4; TRBD1 matches 7 bases. The CDR3 contains 16 residues. Trimming removed 3 bases from V and 8 bases from J; junction bases left unmatched: 12. From germline, CDR1 is LGHNA and CDR2 YSLEER. CDR3 amino acids: CASSHRDREVWEKLFF. The CDR3 nucleotides read TGCGCCAGCAGCCATAGAGACAGGGAGGTGTGGGAAAAACTGTTTTTT.

J is TRBJ2-7 and V is TRBV5-1; D could derive from TRBD1 or TRBD2 (5 bases each). V lost 0 bases and J 5 bases, leaving 9 bases between the germline ends. The CDR3 loop spans 13 amino acids. CDR1 and CDR2 from the germline V gene are SGHRS and YFSETQ. The CDR3 bases are TGCGCCAGCAGCTTGGGGGGGTTTGACGAGCAGTACTTC. Amino acid sequence: CASSLGGFDEQYF.

This clone was seen more than once but under ten times. The J gene is TRBJ2-1, the V gene TRBV10-3; 12 bases line up with TRBD2. The CDR3 runs to 15 residues. Trimming cost V 3 bases and J 7 bases; bases outside gene matches: 4. Germline V gene lookup returns CDR1 ENHRY and CDR2 SYGVKD. CDR3 bases: TGTGCCATCAGTGATTCCACTAGCGGGAGGAATGAGCAGTTCTTC. Translating it yields CAISDSTSGRNEQFF.